These 6 T cell receptor beta chains came from one sample sequenced in a study of response to subunit inactivated influenza vaccine. Using its own MiXCR run on the RT-PCR reads, TCRdb lists one record per CDR3 protein. The sample includes over 750,000 distinct CDR3 sequences, around 20% of them seen just once. The material was PBMCs from blood, obtained approximately 5 days after vaccination. The receptor source for this set is a man aged 50-60 years who received an inactivated influenza vaccine.

The chain joins TRBV12-5 to TRBJ2-2; D might be TRBD2 (6 bases). The CDR3 contains 13 residues. V lost 6 bases, J lost 4 bases, and 9 bases lay in between. In germline, CDR1 is LGHNT, CDR2 FRNRAP. As DNA, the CDR3 is TGTGCTAGTGGCCCGGGGGTCACCGGGGAGCTGTTTTTT. Amino acid sequence: CASGPGVTGELFF.

The rearrangement uses TRBV28 and TRBJ2-7; D is unresolved. V lost 3 bases and J 4 bases, leaving 13 bases between the germline ends. The CDR3 loop spans 14 amino acids. Germline lookup yields CDR1 MDHEN and CDR2 SYDVKM. The CDR3 region has the DNA TGTGCCAGCAGTTTGCTACCGCCTGGGTACGAGCAGTACTTC. Translating gives CASSLLPPGYEQYF. Full variable domain (outside the CDR3, taken from reference TRBV28 and TRBJ2-7): DVKVTQSSRYLVKRTGEKVFLECVQDMDHENMFWYRQDPGLGLRLIYFSYDVKMKEKGDIPEGYSVSREKKERFSLILESASTNQTSMYLCASSLLPPGYEQYFGPGTRLTVT.

This clonotype was recorded at least ten times. The chain combines TRBV28 with TRBJ2-5, with 7 bases that match TRBD1. The CDR3 consists of 19 residues. Germline loops: CDR1 MDHEN, CDR2 SYDVKM. With V trimmed by 5 bases and J by 0 bases, 18 bases remained unmatched. CDR3 in DNA: TGTGCCAGCAGTCCCAGCAGGGGGTTAGGTGCGCTGTACCAAGAGACCCAGTACTTC. It specifies CASSPSRGLGALYQETQYF.

This clonotype was found a few times. This rearrangement joins TRBV20-1 to TRBJ1-3; the D is unclear. The germline gives CDR1 DFQATT, CDR2 SNEGSKA (reference sequence). This CDR3 is built from 13 residues. Trimming took off 0 bases at V and 9 bases at J, with 12 bases between the two ends. The CDR3 loop is CSARDLQLGTIYF. The CDR3 region has the DNA TGCAGTGCTAGAGATCTGCAGCTTGGCACCATATATTTT.

This clonotype has only a few counts. The chain has TRBV12-3 or TRBV12-4 and TRBJ1-5; tentative D call: TRBD1 (6 bases). V lost 6 bases and J lost 4, with 10 bases in between. The CDR3 extends over 13 amino acids. CDR3 in amino acids: CASRTGWNQPQHF. The CDR3 nucleotides read TGTGCCAGCAGGACAGGTTGGAATCAGCCCCAGCATTTT.

The rearrangement joins TRBV20-1 to TRBJ2-7; maybe TRBD1 (6 bases). Germline V gene data show CDR1 as DFQATT and CDR2 as SNEGSKA (reference sequence). V lost 4 bases and J 3 bases, leaving 13 bases between the germline ends. The CDR3 is 13 amino acids. CDR3 in DNA: TGCAGTGCTAAAGCAGGGGAGAGCTACGAGCAGTACTTC. Translation: CSAKAGESYEQYF.